These 14 T cell receptor beta chains share one sample of origin, sequenced in a study of CD8+CD57+ T cells in acquired aplastic anemia. By flow cytometry, patients selected for sequencing had shown an expansion of CD8+CD57+ cells. Genomic DNA acted as the template from which TCR beta VDJ combination and CDR3 sequence profiling were carried out. TCRdb reprocessed the reads via MiXCR and lists one record per CDR3 protein. This sample has about 200,000 distinct CDR3 sequences, with around 49% found just once. The sample was sorted CD4+, CD8+, or CD8+CD57+ T cells (not recorded which) from PBMCs. These TCRs come from a human donor with aplastic anemia.

This clonotype was seen at least ten times. This sequence joins TRBV14 and TRBJ1-4; the D is unclear. Trimming removed 2 bases at V and 8 bases at J, with 9 bases between. Germline CDR1 is SGHDN and CDR2 is FVKESK. This CDR3 region has 13 residues. The CDR3 coding sequence is TGTGCCAGCAGCCAAACTGTTGGGGAAAAACTGTTTTTT. Translating it yields CASSQTVGEKLFF. The whole variable domain, filled in from reference TRBV14 and TRBJ1-4, reads EAGVTQFPSHSVIEKGQTVTLRCDPISGHDNLYWYRRVMGKEIKFLLHFVKESKQDESGMPNNRFLAERTGGTYSTLKVQPAELEDSGVYFCASSQTVGEKLFFGSGTQLSVL.

The gene calls are TRBV7-3 and TRBJ1-2; 8 bases are shared with TRBD1. J lost 0 bases, V lost 5 bases, and 5 bases had no gene match. This CDR3 region has 15 residues. The germline gives CDR1 SGHTA, CDR2 FQGTGA. The CDR3 bases are TGTGCCAGCAGCGAGGGACAGGAGGCTAACTATGGCTACACCTTC. Its protein is CASSEGQEANYGYTF.

With regard to this clonotype: One end of the junction varies from germline; a read error may be responsible. The gene calls are TRBV7-6 and TRBJ2-1; possibly TRBD1 for D (6 bases). Gene TRBJ2-5 matches the end of the DNA better, so the J call may be wrong. Germline V gives CDR1 SGHVS, CDR2 FNYEAQ. This CDR3 spans 14 amino acids. CDR3 coding DNA: TGTGCTAGCAGCTTAGGGGGTATCCAAGAGACCCAGTACTTC. Its protein is CASSLGGIQETQYF.

In the case of this clonotype: A much larger clone lies a single base off, so this may be a read error. Here the CDR3 omits its conserved ending phenylalanine or tryptophan, so a read error is the likely source. V usage is TRBV13 and J usage is TRBJ2-7, with TRBD1 matching 7 bases. From germline, CDR1 is PRHDT and CDR2 FYEKMQ (reference sequence). CDR3 length: 14 residues. V lost 2 bases and J lost 2; bases outside the gene matches: 3. The CDR3 protein is CASSLNRGTYEQYL. CDR3 bases: TGTGCCAGCAGCTTAAACAGGGGAACCTACGAGCAGTACCTC.

This clonotype was counted a few times. The rearrangement joins TRBV20-1 to TRBJ1-2; perhaps TRBD1 as D (5 bases). CDR1 and CDR2 from the germline V gene are DFQATT and SNEGSKA (reference sequence). The length of the CDR3 is 14 residues. Trimming left V 3 bases short and J 6 bases short, with 17 bases between. The CDR3 region is CSARLSGDGNGYTF. The CDR3 nucleotides read TGCAGTGCTAGGTTATCGGGGGATGGGAATGGCTACACCTTC.

This clonotype was counted at least ten times. The junction differs from germline at one of its ends, possibly a read error. The chain couples TRBV7-2 to TRBJ2-1; D is undetermined. Germline CDR1 is SGHTA and CDR2 is FQGNSA. This CDR3 is 12 amino acids long. The CDR3 nucleotides read TGCGCCAGCAGCTTGGTATACAATGAGCAGTTCTTC. It encodes CASSLVYNEQFF.

This clonotype has a single count. This sequence joins TRBV20-1 and TRBJ2-5; TRBD1 matches 9 bases. V lost 2 bases, J lost 5 bases, and 15 bases stayed unmatched. The CDR3 runs 17 residues. CDR1 and CDR2 (germline): DFQATT, SNEGSKA (reference sequence). Here the CDR3 reads CSARNPGQGARRETQYF. CDR3 DNA: TGCAGTGCTAGAAACCCGGGACAGGGAGCAAGACGGGAGACCCAGTACTTC.

In its sample, this clonotype was seen many times. The rearrangement links TRBV6-5 to TRBJ1-4; no definite D call. Germline V gene sequence: CDR1 MNHEY, CDR2 SVGAGI. Trimming removed 5 bases at V and 0 bases at J, with 10 bases between. The CDR3 is made up of 15 amino acids. In nucleotides, the CDR3 is TGTGCCAGCAGTCCCCACTGGGCAACTAATGAAAAACTGTTTTTT. This encodes CASSPHWATNEKLFF.

The CDR3 loop reads CSATLAGGPNEQFF. Written as DNA, the CDR3 is TGCAGTGCGACTCTAGCGGGGGGGCCGAATGAGCAGTTCTTC. The rearrangement links TRBV20-1 to TRBJ2-1; 12 bases line up with TRBD2. Trimming took 6 bases from V and 7 from J; bases not matched to a gene: 7. CDR3 length: 14 amino acids. Germline-derived CDR1 and CDR2 are DFQATT and SNEGSKA (reference sequence).

On this clonotype: It may be a read error: a sequence one base away is much more abundant. The V gene is TRBV7-9, the J gene TRBJ1-1; D is ambiguous. The germline V gene encodes CDR1 SEHNR and CDR2 FQNEAQ (reference sequence). The CDR3 spans 13 residues. CDR3 nucleotide sequence: TGTGCCAGCAGTTTGCAACAGAACACTGGAGCTTTCTTT. It encodes CASSLQQNTGAFF.

This clonotype was counted a few times. V and J are TRBV2 and TRBJ1-6; 10 bases line up with TRBD1. The CDR3 runs to 14 residues. V lost 8 bases, J lost 7 bases, and 5 bases stayed unmatched. Looked up from germline, CDR1 is SNHLY and CDR2 is FYNNEI. The CDR3 reads CASCPGQGNSPLHF. The CDR3 nucleotides are TGTGCCAGCTGTCCGGGACAGGGGAATTCACCCCTCCACTTT. The complete variable domain, with remaining parts taken from reference TRBV2 and TRBJ1-6, reads EPEVTQTPSHQVTQMGQEVILRCVPISNHLYFYWYRQILGQKVEFLVSFYNNEISEKSEIFDDQFSVERPDGSNFTLKIRSTKLEDSAMYFCASCPGQGNSPLHFGNGTRLTVT.

The chain couples TRBV5-6 to TRBJ2-2; 7 positions match TRBD1. CDR1 is SGHDT and CDR2 is YYEEEE in the germline V gene. V lost 0 bases and J lost 11; bases outside the gene matches: 7. The CDR3 loop spans 14 amino acids. The CDR3 loop is CASSLGDSRGELFF. The DNA of the CDR3 is TGTGCCAGCAGCTTGGGGGACAGTCGGGGTGAGCTGTTTTTT.

The chain has TRBV7-9 and TRBJ2-7; 7 bases are shared with TRBD1. V was pared by 4 bases and J by 0 bases, with 21 bases of the junction left unmatched. The CDR3 loop spans 20 amino acids. CDR1 and CDR2 from the germline V gene are SEHNR and FQNEAQ (reference sequence). CDR3 region: CASSSLSRPTPGDSSYEQYF. The CDR3 DNA reads TGTGCCAGCAGCTCCTTATCACGCCCCACACCAGGGGACAGCTCCTACGAGCAGTACTTC. The full variable domain, with the rest looked up from reference TRBV7-9 and TRBJ2-7, is DTGVSQNPRHKITKRGQNVTFRCDPISEHNRLYWYRQTLGQGPEFLTYFQNEAQLEKSRLLSDRFSAERPKGSFSTLEIQRTEQGDSAMYLCASSSLSRPTPGDSSYEQYFGPGTRLTVT.

A remark on this clonotype: This sequence may be a read error, since a much larger clone differs from it by one base. The chain couples TRBV29-1 to TRBJ2-5, with TRBD2 matching 7 bases. There are 12 residues in the CDR3. The germline V gene has CDR1 SQVTM and CDR2 ANQGSEA. The CDR3 sequence: CGVPLGGETQYF. DNA of the CDR3: TGCGGCGTTCCCTTGGGAGGGGAGACCCAGTACTTC.